This T cell receptor beta chain was captured in a study of blood T cell repertoires in COVID-19. In the study overall: Sites across the United States, Italy and Spain contributed samples from acute and convalescent COVID-19. Sources were T cells, B-cell-depleted T cells, or PBMCs; the material itself was cDNA or gDNA.

V was pared by 5 bases and J by 0 bases, with 4 bases between. Germline CDR1 SGHTA, CDR2 FQGNSA. The CDR3 runs to 12 residues. The assay was immunoSEQ multiplex PCR, and TCRdb's table has in-frame clones only and misses some. The sample shows 250,000 to 400,000 clones, about nine tenths of them seen only once. Remarks on this clone: This clone may be a read error of a much larger clone one base away. The sample holds other DNA sequences that translate to the same CDR3.

Followed longitudinally, the Seattle patients had been enrolled during active infection. V and J are TRBV7-2 and TRBJ2-5; the D is unclear. This TCR came from a woman younger than 45 with COVID-19, enrolled during active disease. What was sequenced was peripheral blood. CDR3 nucleotides: TGTGCCAGCAGCCGGTACCAAGAGACCCAGTACTTC. This encodes CASSRYQETQYF.